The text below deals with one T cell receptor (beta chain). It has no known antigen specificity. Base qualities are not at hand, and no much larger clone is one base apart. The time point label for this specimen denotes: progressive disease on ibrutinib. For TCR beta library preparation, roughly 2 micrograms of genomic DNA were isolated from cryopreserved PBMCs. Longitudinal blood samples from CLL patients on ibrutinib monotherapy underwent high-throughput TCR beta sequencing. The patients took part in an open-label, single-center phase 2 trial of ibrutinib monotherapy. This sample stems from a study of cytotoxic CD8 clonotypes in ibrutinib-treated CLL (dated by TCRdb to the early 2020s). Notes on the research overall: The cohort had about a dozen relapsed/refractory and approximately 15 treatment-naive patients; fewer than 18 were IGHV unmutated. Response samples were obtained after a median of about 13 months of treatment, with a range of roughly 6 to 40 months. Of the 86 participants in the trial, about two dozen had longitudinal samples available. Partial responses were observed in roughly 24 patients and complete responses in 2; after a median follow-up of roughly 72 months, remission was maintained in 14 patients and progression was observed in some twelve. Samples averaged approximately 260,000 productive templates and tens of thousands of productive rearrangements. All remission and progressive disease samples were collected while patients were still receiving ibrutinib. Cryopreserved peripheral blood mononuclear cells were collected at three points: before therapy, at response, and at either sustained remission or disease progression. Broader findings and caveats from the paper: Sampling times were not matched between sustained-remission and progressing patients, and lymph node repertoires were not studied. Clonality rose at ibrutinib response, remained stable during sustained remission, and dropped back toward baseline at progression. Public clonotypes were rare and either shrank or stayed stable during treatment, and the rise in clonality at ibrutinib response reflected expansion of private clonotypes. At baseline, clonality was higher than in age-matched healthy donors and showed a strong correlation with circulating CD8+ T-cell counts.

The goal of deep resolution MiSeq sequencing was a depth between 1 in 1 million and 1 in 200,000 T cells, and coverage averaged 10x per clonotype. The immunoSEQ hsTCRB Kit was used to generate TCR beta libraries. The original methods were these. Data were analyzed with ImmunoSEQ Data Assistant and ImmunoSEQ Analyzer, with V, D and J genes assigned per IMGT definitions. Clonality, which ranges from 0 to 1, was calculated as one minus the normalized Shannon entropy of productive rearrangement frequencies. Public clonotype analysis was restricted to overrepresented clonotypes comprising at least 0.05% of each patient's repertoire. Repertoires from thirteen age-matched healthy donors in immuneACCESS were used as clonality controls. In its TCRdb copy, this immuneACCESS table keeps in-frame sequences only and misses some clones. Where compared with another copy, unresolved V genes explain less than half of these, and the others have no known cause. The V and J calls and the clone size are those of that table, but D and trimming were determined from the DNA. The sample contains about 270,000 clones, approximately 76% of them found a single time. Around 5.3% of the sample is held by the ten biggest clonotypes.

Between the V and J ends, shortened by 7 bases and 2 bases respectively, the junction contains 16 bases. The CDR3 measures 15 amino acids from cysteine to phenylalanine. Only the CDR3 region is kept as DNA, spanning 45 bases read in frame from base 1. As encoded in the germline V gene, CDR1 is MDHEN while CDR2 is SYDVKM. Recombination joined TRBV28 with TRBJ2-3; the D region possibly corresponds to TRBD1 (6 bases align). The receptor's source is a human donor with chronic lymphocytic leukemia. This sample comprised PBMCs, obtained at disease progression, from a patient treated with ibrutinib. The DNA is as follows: TGTGCCAGCACCCCTTCAGGACAGCCCACAGATACGCAGTATTTT. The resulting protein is CASTPSGQPTDTQYF.